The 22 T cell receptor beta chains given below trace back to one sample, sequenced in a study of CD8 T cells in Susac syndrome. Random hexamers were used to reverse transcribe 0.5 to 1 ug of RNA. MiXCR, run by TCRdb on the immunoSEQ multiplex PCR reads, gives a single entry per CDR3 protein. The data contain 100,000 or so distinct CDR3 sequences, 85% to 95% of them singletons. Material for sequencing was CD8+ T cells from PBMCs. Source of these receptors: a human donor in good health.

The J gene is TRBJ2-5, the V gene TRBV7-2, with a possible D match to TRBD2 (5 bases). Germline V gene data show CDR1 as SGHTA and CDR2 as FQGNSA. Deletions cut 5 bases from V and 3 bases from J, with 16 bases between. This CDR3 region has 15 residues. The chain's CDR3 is CASSPPGRGEETQYF. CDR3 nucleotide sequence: TGTGCCAGCAGCCCCCCGGGGAGAGGAGAAGAGACCCAGTACTTC.

CDR3 sequence reads: CASSEGRGYNEQFF. The CDR3 nucleotides read TGTGCCAGCAGCGAAGGGAGGGGATACAATGAGCAGTTCTTC. This chain joins TRBV7-3 and TRBJ2-1, with 7 bases fitting TRBD2. CDR1 is SGHTA, CDR2 FQGTGA, per germline. Trimming took 5 bases from V and 4 from J; bases not matched to a gene: 5. The CDR3 contains 14 residues. The complete variable domain, with remaining parts taken from reference TRBV7-3 and TRBJ2-1, reads GAGVSQTPSNKVTEKGKYVELRCDPISGHTALYWYRQSLGQGPEFLIYFQGTGAADDSGLPNDRFFAVRPEGSVSTLKIQRTERGDSAVYLCASSEGRGYNEQFFGPGTRLTVL.

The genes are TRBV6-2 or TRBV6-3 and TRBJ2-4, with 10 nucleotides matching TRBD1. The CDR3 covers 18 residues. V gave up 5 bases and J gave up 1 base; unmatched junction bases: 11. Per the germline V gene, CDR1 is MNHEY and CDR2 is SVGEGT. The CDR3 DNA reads TGTGCCAGCAGTCCCTGGGACAGGGGAGCATTGGCCAAAAACATTCAGTACTTC. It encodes CASSPWDRGALAKNIQYF.

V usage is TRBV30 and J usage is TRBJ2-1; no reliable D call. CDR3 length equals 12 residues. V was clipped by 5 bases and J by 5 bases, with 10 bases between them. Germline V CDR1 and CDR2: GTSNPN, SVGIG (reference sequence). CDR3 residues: CAWGITHNEQFF. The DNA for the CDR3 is TGTGCCTGGGGGATAACACACAATGAGCAGTTCTTC. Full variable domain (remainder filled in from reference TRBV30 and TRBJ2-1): SQTIHQWPATLVQPVGSPLSLECTVEGTSNPNLYWYRQAAGRGLQLLFYSVGIGQISSEVPQNLSASRPQDRQFILSSKKLLLSDSGFYLCAWGITHNEQFFGPGTRLTVL.

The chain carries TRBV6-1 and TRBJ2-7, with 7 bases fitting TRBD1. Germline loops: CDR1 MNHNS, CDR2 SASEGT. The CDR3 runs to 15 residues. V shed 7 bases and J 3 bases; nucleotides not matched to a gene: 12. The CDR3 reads CASISLGQNDYEQYF. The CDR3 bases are TGTGCCAGCATCTCCTTGGGACAGAACGACTACGAGCAGTACTTC.

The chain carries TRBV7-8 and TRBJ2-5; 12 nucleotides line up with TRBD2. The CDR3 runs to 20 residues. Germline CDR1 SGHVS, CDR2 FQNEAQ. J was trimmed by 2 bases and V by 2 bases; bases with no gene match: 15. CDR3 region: CASSLTGSGLAGGVQETQYF. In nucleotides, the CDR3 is TGTGCCAGCAGCTTAACGGGCAGCGGGCTAGCGGGAGGGGTTCAAGAGACCCAGTACTTC.

The CDR3 DNA is TGTGCCAGCAGCCCGGGGGCTGGGAGAGAGCAGTTCTTC. Amino acids: CASSPGAGREQFF. The V gene is TRBV7-2, the J gene TRBJ2-1; either TRBD1 or TRBD2 may supply D (6 bases each). The ends were cut back, 5 bases at V and 10 bases at J, with 15 bases in the middle. The germline V gene encodes CDR1 SGHTA and CDR2 FQGNSA. The CDR3 contains 13 residues. The full variable domain, rest sourced from reference TRBV7-2 and TRBJ2-1, is GAGVSQSPSNKVTEKGKDVELRCDPISGHTALYWYRQSLGQGLEFLIYFQGNSAPDKSGLPSDRFSAERTGGSVSTLTIQRTQQEDSAVYLCASSPGAGREQFFGPGTRLTVL.

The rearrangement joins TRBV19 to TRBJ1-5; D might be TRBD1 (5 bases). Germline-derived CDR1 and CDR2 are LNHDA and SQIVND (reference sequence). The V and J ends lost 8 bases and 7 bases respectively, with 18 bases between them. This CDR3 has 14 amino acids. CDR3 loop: CASLGVEGLQPQHF. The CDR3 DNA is TGTGCCAGTTTAGGTGTAGAGGGGCTACAGCCCCAGCATTTT.

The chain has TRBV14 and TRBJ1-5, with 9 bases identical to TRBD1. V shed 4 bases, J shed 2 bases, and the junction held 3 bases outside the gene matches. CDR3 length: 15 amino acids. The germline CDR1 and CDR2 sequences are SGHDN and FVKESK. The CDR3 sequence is CASSPGQGRNQPQHF. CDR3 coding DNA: TGTGCCAGCAGCCCCGGACAGGGGCGCAATCAGCCCCAGCATTTT.

The CDR3 region is CASSLHQTQYF. CDR3 bases: TGCGCCAGCAGCTTACACCAGACCCAGTACTTC. This rearrangement joins TRBV5-1 to TRBJ2-5; D uncertain. Germline lookup yields CDR1 SGHRS and CDR2 YFSETQ. The V end lost 2 bases, the J end lost 6 bases, and 5 bases lay between the germline ends. The CDR3 has 11 residues.

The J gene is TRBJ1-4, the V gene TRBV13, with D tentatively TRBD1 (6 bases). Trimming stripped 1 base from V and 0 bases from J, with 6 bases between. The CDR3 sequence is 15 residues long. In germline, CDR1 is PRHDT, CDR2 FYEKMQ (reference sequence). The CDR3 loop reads CASSLEGATNEKLFF. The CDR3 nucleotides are TGTGCCAGCAGCTTAGAGGGGGCAACTAATGAAAAACTGTTTTTT.

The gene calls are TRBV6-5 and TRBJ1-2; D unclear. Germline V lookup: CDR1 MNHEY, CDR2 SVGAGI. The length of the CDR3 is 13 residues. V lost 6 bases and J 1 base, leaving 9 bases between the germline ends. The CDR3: CASSATGNYGYTF. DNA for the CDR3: TGTGCCAGCAGCGCAACGGGTAACTATGGCTACACCTTC.

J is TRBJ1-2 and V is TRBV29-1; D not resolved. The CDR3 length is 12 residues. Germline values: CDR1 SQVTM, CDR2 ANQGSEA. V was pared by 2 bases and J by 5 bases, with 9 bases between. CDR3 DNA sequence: TGCAGCGTTGAATCGAGGAAGTATGGCTACACCTTC. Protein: CSVESRKYGYTF.

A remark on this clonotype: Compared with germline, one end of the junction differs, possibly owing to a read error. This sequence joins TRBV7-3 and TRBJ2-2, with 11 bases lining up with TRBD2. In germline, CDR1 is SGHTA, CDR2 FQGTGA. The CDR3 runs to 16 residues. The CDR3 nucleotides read TGTGCCAGCAGCGTAACCGGGACTAGCGGAACCGGGGAGCTGTTTTTT. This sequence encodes CASSVTGTSGTGELFF.

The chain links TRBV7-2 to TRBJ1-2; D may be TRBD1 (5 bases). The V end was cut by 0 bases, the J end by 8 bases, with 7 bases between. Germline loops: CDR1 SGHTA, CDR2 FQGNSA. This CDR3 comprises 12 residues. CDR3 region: CASSLAGVGYTF. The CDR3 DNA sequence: TGTGCCAGCAGCTTAGCAGGGGTCGGCTACACCTTC.

Here the CDR3 DNA reads TGTGCCAGCAGCTCCCAGGGTAGCGGGAGTGCCTACGAGCAGTACTTC. Its translation: CASSSQGSGSAYEQYF. The V call is TRBV7-9, the J call TRBJ2-7, with 9 bases aligning to TRBD2. The CDR3 runs 16 residues. V lost 4 bases, J lost 2 bases, and 9 bases stayed unmatched. Germline assignment: CDR1 SEHNR and CDR2 FQNEAQ (reference sequence).

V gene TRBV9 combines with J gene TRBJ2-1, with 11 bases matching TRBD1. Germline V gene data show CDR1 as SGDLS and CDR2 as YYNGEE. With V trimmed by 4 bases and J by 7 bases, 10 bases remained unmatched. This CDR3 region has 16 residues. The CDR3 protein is CASSPSGTGGWNEQFF. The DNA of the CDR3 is TGTGCCAGCAGCCCGTCCGGGACAGGGGGATGGAATGAGCAGTTCTTC.

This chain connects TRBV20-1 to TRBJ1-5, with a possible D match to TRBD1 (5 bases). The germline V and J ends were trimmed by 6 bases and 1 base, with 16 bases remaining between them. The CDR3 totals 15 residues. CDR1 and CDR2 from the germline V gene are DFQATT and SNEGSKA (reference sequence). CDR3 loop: CSAPAQGRSNQPQHF. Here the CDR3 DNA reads TGCAGTGCCCCGGCCCAGGGTAGAAGCAATCAGCCCCAGCATTTT.

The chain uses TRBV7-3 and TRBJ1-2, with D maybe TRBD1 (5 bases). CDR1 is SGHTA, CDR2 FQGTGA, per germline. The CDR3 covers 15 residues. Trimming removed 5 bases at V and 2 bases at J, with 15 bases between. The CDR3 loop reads CASSADSLGNYGYTF. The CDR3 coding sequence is TGTGCCAGCAGCGCCGACAGCCTGGGCAACTATGGCTACACCTTC.

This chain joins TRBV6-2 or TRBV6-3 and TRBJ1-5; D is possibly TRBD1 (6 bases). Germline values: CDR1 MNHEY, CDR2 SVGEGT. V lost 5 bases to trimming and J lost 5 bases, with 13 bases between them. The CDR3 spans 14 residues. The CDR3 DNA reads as TGTGCCAGCAGTCTAGGACAGACCCATCAGCCCCAGCATTTT. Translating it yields CASSLGQTHQPQHF.

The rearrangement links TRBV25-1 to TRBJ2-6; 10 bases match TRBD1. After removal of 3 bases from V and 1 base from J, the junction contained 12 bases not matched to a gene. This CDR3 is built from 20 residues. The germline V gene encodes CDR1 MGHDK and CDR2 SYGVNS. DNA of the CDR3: TGTGCCAGCAGTGAGTGGGCCGGGACAGGGGTACTATCTGGGGCCAACGTCCTGACTTTC. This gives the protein CASSEWAGTGVLSGANVLTF.

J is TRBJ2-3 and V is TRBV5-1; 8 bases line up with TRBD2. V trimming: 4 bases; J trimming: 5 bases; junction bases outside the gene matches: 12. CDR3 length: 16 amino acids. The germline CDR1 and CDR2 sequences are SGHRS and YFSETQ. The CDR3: CASSPVDSGAEDTQYF. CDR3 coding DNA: TGCGCCAGCAGCCCCGTGGATAGCGGGGCGGAAGATACGCAGTATTTT. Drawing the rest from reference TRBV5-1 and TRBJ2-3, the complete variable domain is KAGVTQTPRYLIKTRGQQVTLSCSPISGHRSVSWYQQTPGQGLQFLFEYFSETQRNKGNFPGRFSGRQFSNSRSEMNVSTLELGDSALYLCASSPVDSGAEDTQYFGPGTRLTVL.